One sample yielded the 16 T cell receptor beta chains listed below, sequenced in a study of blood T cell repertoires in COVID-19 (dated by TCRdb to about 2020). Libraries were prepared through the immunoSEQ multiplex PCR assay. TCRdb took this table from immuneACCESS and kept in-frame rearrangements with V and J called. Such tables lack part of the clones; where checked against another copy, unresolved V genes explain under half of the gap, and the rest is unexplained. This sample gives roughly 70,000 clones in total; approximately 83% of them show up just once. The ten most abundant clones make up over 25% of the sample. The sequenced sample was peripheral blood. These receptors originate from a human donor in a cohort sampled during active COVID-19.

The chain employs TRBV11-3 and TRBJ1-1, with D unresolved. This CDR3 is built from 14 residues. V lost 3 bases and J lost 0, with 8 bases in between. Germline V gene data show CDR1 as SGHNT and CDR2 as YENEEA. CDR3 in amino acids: CASSFLTVNTEAFF. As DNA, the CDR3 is TGTGCCAGCAGCTTTCTAACTGTGAACACTGAAGCTTTCTTT.

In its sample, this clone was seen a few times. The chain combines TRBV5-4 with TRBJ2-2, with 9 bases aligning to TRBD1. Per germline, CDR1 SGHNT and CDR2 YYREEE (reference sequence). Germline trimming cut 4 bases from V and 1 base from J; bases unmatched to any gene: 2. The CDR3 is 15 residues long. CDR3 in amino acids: CASSGDRVNTGELFF. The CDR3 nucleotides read TGTGCCAGCAGCGGGGACAGGGTGAACACCGGGGAGCTGTTTTTT.

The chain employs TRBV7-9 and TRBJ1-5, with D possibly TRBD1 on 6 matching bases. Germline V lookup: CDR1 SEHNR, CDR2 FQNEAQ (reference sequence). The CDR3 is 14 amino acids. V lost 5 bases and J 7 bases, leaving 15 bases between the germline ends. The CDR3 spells CASSTQGIGQPQHF. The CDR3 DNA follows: TGTGCCAGCAGCACACAGGGAATTGGACAGCCCCAGCATTTT.

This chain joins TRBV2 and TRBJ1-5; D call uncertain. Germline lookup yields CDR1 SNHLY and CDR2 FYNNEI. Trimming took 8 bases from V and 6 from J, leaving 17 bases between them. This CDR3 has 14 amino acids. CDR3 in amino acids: CASAVGQVGQPQHF. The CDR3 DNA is TGTGCCAGCGCTGTCGGTCAGGTTGGTCAGCCCCAGCATTTT.

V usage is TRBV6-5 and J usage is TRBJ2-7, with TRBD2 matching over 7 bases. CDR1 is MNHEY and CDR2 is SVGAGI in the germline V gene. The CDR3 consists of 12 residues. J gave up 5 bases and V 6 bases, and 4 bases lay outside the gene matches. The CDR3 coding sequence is TGTGCCAGCAGAAAGGGGAGGGACGAGCAGTACTTC. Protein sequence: CASRKGRDEQYF.

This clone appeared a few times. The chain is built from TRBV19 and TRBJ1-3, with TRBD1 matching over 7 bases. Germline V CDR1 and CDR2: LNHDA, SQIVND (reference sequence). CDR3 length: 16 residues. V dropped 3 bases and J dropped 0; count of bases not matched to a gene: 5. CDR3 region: CASSMDTGVSGNTIYF. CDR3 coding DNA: TGTGCCAGTAGTATGGATACAGGGGTCTCTGGAAACACCATATATTTT.

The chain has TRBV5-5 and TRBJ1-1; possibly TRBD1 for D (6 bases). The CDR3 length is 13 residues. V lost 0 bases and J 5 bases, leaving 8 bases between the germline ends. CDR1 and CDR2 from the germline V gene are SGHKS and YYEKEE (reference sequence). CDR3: CASSLVGATEAFF. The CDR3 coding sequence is TGTGCCAGCAGCTTGGTGGGGGCGACTGAAGCTTTCTTT.

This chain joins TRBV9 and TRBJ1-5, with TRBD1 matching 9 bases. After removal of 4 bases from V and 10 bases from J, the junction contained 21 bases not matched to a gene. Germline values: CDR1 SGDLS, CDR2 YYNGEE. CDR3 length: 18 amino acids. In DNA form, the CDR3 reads TGTGCCAGCAGCCCCTGCGCGTTCGGACAGGGGCCAATCAGCCCCCAGCATTTT. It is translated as CASSPCAFGQGPISPQHF.

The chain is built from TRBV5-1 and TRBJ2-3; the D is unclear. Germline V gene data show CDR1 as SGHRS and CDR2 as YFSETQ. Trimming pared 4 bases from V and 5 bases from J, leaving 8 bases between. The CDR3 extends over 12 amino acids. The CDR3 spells CASSLREDTQYF. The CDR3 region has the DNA TGCGCCAGCAGCCTCCGCGAAGATACGCAGTATTTT.

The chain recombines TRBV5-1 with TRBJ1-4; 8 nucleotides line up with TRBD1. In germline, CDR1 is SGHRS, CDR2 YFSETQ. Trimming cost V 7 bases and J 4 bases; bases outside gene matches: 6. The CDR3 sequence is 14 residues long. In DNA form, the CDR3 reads TGCGCCAGCGGAGAGACAGGGGTTAATGAAAAACTGTTTTTT. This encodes CASGETGVNEKLFF.

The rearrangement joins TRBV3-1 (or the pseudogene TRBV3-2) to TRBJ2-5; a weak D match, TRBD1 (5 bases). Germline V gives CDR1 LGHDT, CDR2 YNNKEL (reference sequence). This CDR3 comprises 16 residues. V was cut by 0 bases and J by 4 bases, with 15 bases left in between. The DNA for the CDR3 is TGTGCCAGCAGCCAAGAAGCAGGGTCTCGATTAGAGACCCAGTACTTC. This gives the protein CASSQEAGSRLETQYF.

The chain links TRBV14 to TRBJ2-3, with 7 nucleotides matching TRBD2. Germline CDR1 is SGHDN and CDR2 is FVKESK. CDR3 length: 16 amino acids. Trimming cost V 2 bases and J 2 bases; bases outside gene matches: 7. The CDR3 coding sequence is TGTGCCAGCAGCCAATCAGCGGGGTTACTCACAGATACGCAGTATTTT. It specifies CASSQSAGLLTDTQYF.

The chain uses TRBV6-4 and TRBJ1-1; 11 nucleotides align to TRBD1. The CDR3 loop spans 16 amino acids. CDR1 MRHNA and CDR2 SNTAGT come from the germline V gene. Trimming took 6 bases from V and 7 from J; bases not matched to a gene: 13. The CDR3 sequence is CASRKEPGQGGIEAFF. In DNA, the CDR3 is TGTGCCAGCAGGAAAGAACCGGGACAGGGGGGGATTGAAGCTTTCTTT.

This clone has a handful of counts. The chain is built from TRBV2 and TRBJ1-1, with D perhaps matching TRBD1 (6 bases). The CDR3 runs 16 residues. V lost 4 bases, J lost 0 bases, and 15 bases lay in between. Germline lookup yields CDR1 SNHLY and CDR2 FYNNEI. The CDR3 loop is CASSVGQSGMNTEAFF. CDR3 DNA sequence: TGTGCCAGCAGTGTTGGACAGAGTGGGATGAACACTGAAGCTTTCTTT.

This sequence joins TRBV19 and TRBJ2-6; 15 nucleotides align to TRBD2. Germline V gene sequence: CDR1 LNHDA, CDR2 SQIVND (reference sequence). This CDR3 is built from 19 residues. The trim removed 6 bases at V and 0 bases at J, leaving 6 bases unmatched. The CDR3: CASRPGLAGGHSGANVLTF. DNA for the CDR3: TGTGCCAGTAGACCGGGACTAGCGGGGGGTCACTCTGGGGCCAACGTCCTGACTTTC.

The CDR3 bases are TGTGCCAGCAGTTCCCTCGGTTACTCCTACGAGCAGTACTTC. Encoded protein: CASSSLGYSYEQYF. This sequence joins TRBV5-4 and TRBJ2-7; the D is unclear. The V end was cut by 5 bases, the J end by 0 bases, with 12 bases between. CDR1 and CDR2 from the germline V gene are SGHNT and YYREEE (reference sequence). CDR3 length: 14 residues.